This is a list of T cell receptor beta chains from one sample in a study of cytomegalovirus exposure and HLA in healthy donors. Produced via immunoSEQ multiplex PCR; TCRdb's table is partial and in-frame only. Of approximately 220,000 clones listed, approximately 88% are singletons. Material for sequencing was PBMCs. These receptors all stem from a woman under 40 in good health and CMV-seropositive. The CDR3 runs from the conserved cysteine through the conserved F or W. A D gene is named only where the DNA matches it firmly. Clone size, where shown, is once, few, many, or a class for clones that have expanded.

CDR3 protein: CASSLGAGVREQYF
CDR3 DNA: TGTGCCAGCAGCTTAGGAGCGGGAGTACGCGAGCAGTACTTC
clone size: .
CDR3 length: 14
J gene: TRBJ2-7
D gene: TRBD2
V gene: TRBV11-2

CDR3 protein: CASSLEPRGIDTHEQYF
CDR3 DNA: TGTGCCAGCAGCTTGGAGCCAAGGGGAATTGACACCCACGAGCAGTACTTC
clone size: .
CDR3 length: 17
J gene: TRBJ2-7
D gene: .
V gene: TRBV11-3

CDR3 protein: CASSFFGGGTEAFF
CDR3 DNA: TGTGCCAGCAGCTTTTTTGGAGGGGGCACTGAAGCTTTCTTT
clone size: .
CDR3 length: 14
J gene: TRBJ1-1
D gene: .
V gene: TRBV5-6

CDR3 protein: CASSPPGTGGDYGYTF
CDR3 DNA: TGTGCCAGCTCACCACCGGGGACAGGGGGCGACTATGGCTACACCTTC
clone size: .
CDR3 length: 16
J gene: TRBJ1-2
D gene: TRBD1
V gene: TRBV18

CDR3 protein: CASSGTGTPNEQFF
CDR3 DNA: TGCGCCAGCAGCGGAACCGGGACACCTAATGAGCAGTTCTTC
clone size: .
CDR3 length: 14
J gene: TRBJ2-1
D gene: .
V gene: TRBV5-1

CDR3 protein: CASSVLRDMVTEAFF
CDR3 DNA: TGTGCCAGCAGCGTTCTCCGGGACATGGTTACTGAAGCTTTCTTT
clone size: .
CDR3 length: 15
J gene: TRBJ1-1
D gene: .
V gene: TRBV5-6

CDR3 protein: CASSLGLAGEDEQYF
CDR3 DNA: TGTGCCAGCAGCCTGGGACTAGCGGGAGAGGACGAGCAGTACTTC
clone size: .
CDR3 length: 15
J gene: TRBJ2-7
D gene: TRBD2
V gene: TRBV7-3

CDR3 protein: CASRVDRGEAFF
CDR3 DNA: TGCGCCAGCAGGGTGGACAGGGGGGAAGCTTTCTTT
clone size: .
CDR3 length: 12
J gene: TRBJ1-1
D gene: TRBD1
V gene: TRBV5-1

CDR3 protein: CASSAGQGNEKLFF
CDR3 DNA: TGTGCCAGCAGCGCGGGACAGGGGAATGAAAAACTGTTTTTT
clone size: .
CDR3 length: 14
J gene: TRBJ1-4
D gene: TRBD1
V gene: TRBV9

CDR3 protein: CASSGQGYSNQPQHF
CDR3 DNA: TGTGCCAGCAGTGGACAGGGGTATAGCAATCAGCCCCAGCATTTT
clone size: .
CDR3 length: 15
J gene: TRBJ1-5
D gene: TRBD1
V gene: TRBV27

CDR3 protein: CASSLGAATNEKLFF
CDR3 DNA: TGTGCCAGCAGCTTAGGGGCAGCAACTAATGAAAAACTGTTTTTT
clone size: .
CDR3 length: 15
J gene: TRBJ1-4
D gene: .
V gene: TRBV7-9

CDR3 protein: CASSPGLALRNEQFF
CDR3 DNA: TGTGCCAGCAGTCCTGGACTAGCCCTGAGGAATGAGCAGTTCTTC
clone size: .
CDR3 length: 15
J gene: TRBJ2-1
D gene: TRBD2
V gene: TRBV2

CDR3 protein: CASSLRRATGELFF
CDR3 DNA: TGCGCCAGCAGCCTCAGAAGGGCCACCGGGGAGCTGTTTTTT
clone size: .
CDR3 length: 14
J gene: TRBJ2-2
D gene: .
V gene: TRBV10-2

CDR3 protein: CASSFTDPRHLQETQYF
CDR3 DNA: TGTGCCAGCAGTTTTACAGACCCCAGACACCTACAAGAGACCCAGTACTTC
clone size: .
CDR3 length: 17
J gene: TRBJ2-5
D gene: .
V gene: TRBV25-1

CDR3 protein: CSVAGRSGRFNPYEQYF
CDR3 DNA: TGCAGCGTTGCTGGCCGTAGCGGGAGATTCAACCCCTACGAGCAGTACTTC
clone size: .
CDR3 length: 17
J gene: TRBJ2-7
D gene: TRBD2
V gene: TRBV29-1

CDR3 protein: CASSFVLYEQYF
CDR3 DNA: TGTGCCAGCAGCTTCGTTTTGTACGAGCAGTACTTC
clone size: few
CDR3 length: 12
J gene: TRBJ2-7
D gene: .
V gene: TRBV7-8

CDR3 protein: CASSIGTNDQPQHF
CDR3 DNA: TGTGCCAGTAGTATCGGGACGAATGATCAGCCCCAGCATTTT
clone size: .
CDR3 length: 14
J gene: TRBJ1-5
D gene: .
V gene: TRBV19

CDR3 protein: CASSRGGTEAFF
CDR3 DNA: TGTGCCAGCAGCCGAGGCGGGACTGAAGCTTTCTTT
clone size: .
CDR3 length: 12
J gene: TRBJ1-1
D gene: .
V gene: TRBV11-2

CDR3 protein: CATGQGLNGYTF
CDR3 DNA: TGTGCCACCGGACAGGGACTAAATGGCTACACCTTC
clone size: once
CDR3 length: 12
J gene: TRBJ1-2
D gene: TRBD1
V gene: TRBV7-2

CDR3 protein: CASSHKNQPQHF
CDR3 DNA: TGTGCCAGCAGCCACAAGAATCAGCCCCAGCATTTT
clone size: .
CDR3 length: 12
J gene: TRBJ1-5
D gene: .
V gene: TRBV5-6

CDR3 protein: CATRRKTAERTDTQYF
CDR3 DNA: TGTGCCACGCGAAGAAAGACTGCTGAGAGGACAGATACGCAGTATTTT
clone size: .
CDR3 length: 16
J gene: TRBJ2-3
D gene: .
V gene: TRBV6-6

CDR3 protein: CATSRDPGTSYEQYF
CDR3 DNA: TGTGCCACCAGCAGAGATCCCGGCACCTCCTACGAGCAGTACTTC
clone size: .
CDR3 length: 15
J gene: TRBJ2-7
D gene: .
V gene: TRBV15

CDR3 protein: CASSEWDTLLSTGELFF
CDR3 DNA: TGTGCCAGCAGTGAATGGGACACCCTTCTCTCCACCGGGGAGCTGTTTTTT
clone size: .
CDR3 length: 17
J gene: TRBJ2-2
D gene: .
V gene: TRBV2

CDR3 protein: CASSSYRDAANTGELFF
CDR3 DNA: TGTGCCAGCAGCTCATACCGGGACGCCGCGAACACCGGGGAGCTGTTTTTT
clone size: .
CDR3 length: 17
J gene: TRBJ2-2
D gene: .
V gene: TRBV5-6

CDR3 protein: CSAGDRGLNTEAFF
CDR3 DNA: TGCAGCGCGGGAGACAGGGGGTTGAACACTGAAGCTTTCTTT
clone size: .
CDR3 length: 14
J gene: TRBJ1-1
D gene: TRBD1
V gene: TRBV29-1

CDR3 protein: CASSGYWDRNYEQYF
CDR3 DNA: TGTGCCAGCAGCGGTTATTGGGACAGGAACTACGAGCAGTACTTC
clone size: few
CDR3 length: 15
J gene: TRBJ2-7
D gene: TRBD1
V gene: TRBV5-6

CDR3 protein: CASSEAGRGEAFF
CDR3 DNA: TGTGCCAGCAGTGAAGCGGGGAGGGGCGAAGCTTTCTTT
clone size: .
CDR3 length: 13
J gene: TRBJ1-1
D gene: .
V gene: TRBV6-1